This entry lists 12 T cell receptor beta chains sequenced from one sample in a study of shared clonotypes between healthy human individuals. The naive CD8 fraction comprised CD45RO-negative cells positively selected for CCR7 and excluded terminally differentiated effector memory CD45RA+ cells. This table comes from immunoSEQ multiplex PCR, and its TCRdb copy is limited to in-frame clones, with some not included. Of some 2 million clones listed, 85% to 95% are singletons. Sequencing was done on a sample of naive CD8+ T cells sorted from blood. All receptors derive from a man aged 18 to 30 in good health.

The rearrangement joins TRBV5-4 to TRBJ2-3, with 7 bases that match TRBD1. CDR3 length: 16 amino acids. CDR1 and CDR2 (germline): SGHNT, YYREEE (reference sequence). V shed 4 bases and J 3 bases; nucleotides not matched to a gene: 11. The CDR3 reads CASSGDRVIRTDTQYF. As DNA, the CDR3 is TGTGCCAGCAGCGGCGACAGGGTGATTAGGACAGATACGCAGTATTTT.

The chain employs TRBV12-2 and TRBJ2-7; no DNA check was done on the table's D call, TRBD2. TRBV12-2 is given as a pseudogene. The CDR3 is made up of 16 amino acids. The DNA of the CDR3 is TGTGCAAGTCGCCTGGTTCCCGAGGCCGGGGGGGACGAGCAGTACTTC. Protein: CASRLVPEAGGDEQYF.

This clone has only a few counts. V gene TRBV30 combines with J gene TRBJ1-1, with 8 bases lining up with TRBD1. With V trimmed by 0 bases and J by 3 bases, 6 bases remained unmatched. The CDR3 is made up of 15 amino acids. The germline V gene has CDR1 GTSNPN and CDR2 SVGIG (reference sequence). CDR3 in DNA: TGTGCCTGGAGTGTCGGGACAGGTCGTGACACTGAAGCTTTCTTT. Amino acid sequence: CAWSVGTGRDTEAFF.

In regard to this clone: Other DNA sequences in this sample translate to the same CDR3. V gene TRBV6-5 combines with J gene TRBJ2-1; tentative D call: TRBD2 (6 bases). Germline-derived CDR1 and CDR2 are MNHEY and SVGAGI. V lost 0 bases to trimming and J lost 7 bases, with 16 bases between them. The CDR3 sequence is 16 residues long. CDR3 sequence (DNA): TGTGCCAGCAGTTACTCGACGGGGGAGACGGGTAATGAGCAGTTCTTC. Its translation is CASSYSTGETGNEQFF.

The rearrangement uses TRBV13 and TRBJ2-3; D not certain. Germline loops: CDR1 PRHDT, CDR2 FYEKMQ (reference sequence). This CDR3 spans 11 amino acids. The ends were cut back, 3 bases at V and 5 bases at J, with 3 bases in the middle. CDR3 nucleotides: TGTGCCAGCAGCTTCCGAGATACGCAGTATTTT. Amino acid sequence: CASSFRDTQYF. The full variable domain, with the rest looked up from reference TRBV13 and TRBJ2-3, is AAGVIQSPRHLIKEKRETATLKCYPIPRHDTVYWYQQGPGQDPQFLISFYEKMQSDKGSIPDRFSAQQFSDYHSELNMSSLELGDSALYFCASSFRDTQYFGPGTRLTVL.

The table lists this clone with a count of one. The chain carries TRBV27 and TRBJ2-6; D is ambiguous. V was cut by 6 bases and J by 0 bases, with 9 bases left in between. The CDR3 contains 15 residues. The germline V gene has CDR1 MNHEY and CDR2 SMNVEV (reference sequence). CDR3 region: CASSQIPSGANVLTF. The CDR3 region has the DNA TGTGCCAGCAGCCAGATTCCCTCTGGGGCCAACGTCCTGACTTTC.

The genes are TRBV5-4 and TRBJ2-7, with TRBD1 matching 7 bases. V was clipped by 4 bases and J by 1 base; unmatched bases: 5. CDR1 SGHNT and CDR2 YYREEE come from the germline V gene (reference sequence). The CDR3 consists of 14 residues. CDR3 amino acids: CASSQGQASYEQYF. CDR3 coding DNA: TGTGCCAGCAGCCAAGGACAGGCATCCTACGAGCAGTACTTC.

To note about this clone: Different DNA sequences within this sample yield the same CDR3. CDR3: CASSLGGPEQYF. For the CDR3, the DNA is TGTGCCAGCAGCTTGGGGGGGCCCGAGCAGTACTTC. The rearrangement links TRBV5-4 to TRBJ2-7, with a weak D call TRBD1 (6 bases). The CDR3 spans 12 residues. Germline V gene sequence: CDR1 SGHNT, CDR2 YYREEE (reference sequence). V lost 0 bases and J lost 6, with 7 bases in between.

The chain carries TRBV6-5 and TRBJ2-3; 9 bases match TRBD2. Germline CDR1 MNHEY, CDR2 SVGAGI. The CDR3 length is 15 residues. With 8 bases clipped from V and 2 bases from J, the junction kept 8 bases outside the gene matches. The CDR3 sequence: CASGVGGGATDTQYF. CDR3 sequence (DNA): TGTGCCAGCGGCGTTGGCGGGGGGGCCACAGATACGCAGTATTTT.

This clone has just one count. This chain connects TRBV11-3 to TRBJ1-5, with D possibly being TRBD1 (5 bases). The CDR3 has 17 amino acids. Germline values: CDR1 SGHNT, CDR2 YENEEA. Between the trimmed V and J ends, which lost 5 bases and 3 bases, there was a span of 20 bases. The CDR3 sequence is CASSPPGQNYLNQPQHF. The CDR3 coding sequence is TGTGCCAGCAGCCCCCCGGGGCAGAATTACCTCAATCAGCCCCAGCATTTT.

On this clone: Within the sample, other DNA sequences also encode this same CDR3. The chain couples TRBV5-4 to TRBJ2-5; 10 bases fit TRBD2. The junction had 4 bases not matched to a gene; V was cut back by 0 bases and J by 5 bases. The CDR3 is 15 amino acids. Germline-derived CDR1 and CDR2 are SGHNT and YYREEE (reference sequence). CDR3 coding DNA: TGTGCCAGCAGCTTGGTTCTAGCGGGAGAGGAGACCCAGTACTTC. Its translation is CASSLVLAGEETQYF.

The chain carries TRBV9 and TRBJ1-2; TRBD1 aligns across 11 bases. Germline V CDR1 and CDR2: SGDLS, YYNGEE. This CDR3 has 18 residues. The junction had 14 bases not matched to a gene; V was cut back by 3 bases and J by 4 bases. The chain's CDR3 is CASSALRDRGSGGYGYTF. The DNA for the CDR3 is TGTGCCAGCAGCGCCCTCCGGGACAGGGGGTCGGGCGGCTATGGCTACACCTTC.